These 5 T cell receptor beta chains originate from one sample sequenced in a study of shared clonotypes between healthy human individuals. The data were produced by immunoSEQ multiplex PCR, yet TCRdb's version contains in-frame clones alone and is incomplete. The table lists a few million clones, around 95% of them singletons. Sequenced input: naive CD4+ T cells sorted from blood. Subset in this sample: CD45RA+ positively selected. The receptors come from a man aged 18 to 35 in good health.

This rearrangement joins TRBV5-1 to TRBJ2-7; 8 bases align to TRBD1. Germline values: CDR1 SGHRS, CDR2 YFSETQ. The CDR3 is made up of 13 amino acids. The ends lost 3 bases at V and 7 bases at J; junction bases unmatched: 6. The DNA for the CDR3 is TGCGCCAGCAGCTGGGGACAGGAGGGGGAGCAGTACTTC. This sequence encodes CASSWGQEGEQYF.

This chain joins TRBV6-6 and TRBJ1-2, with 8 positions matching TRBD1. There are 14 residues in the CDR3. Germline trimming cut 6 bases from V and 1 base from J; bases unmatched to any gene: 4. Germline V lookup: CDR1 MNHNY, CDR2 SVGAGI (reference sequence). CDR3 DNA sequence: TGTGCCAGCAGCCCGACAGGGGATAACTATGGCTACACCTTC. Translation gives CASSPTGDNYGYTF.

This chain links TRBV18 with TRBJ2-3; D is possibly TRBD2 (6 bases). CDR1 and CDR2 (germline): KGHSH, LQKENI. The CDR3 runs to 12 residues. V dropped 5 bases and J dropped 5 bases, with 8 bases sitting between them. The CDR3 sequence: CASSRLGDTQYF. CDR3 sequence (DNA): TGTGCCAGCTCAAGACTAGGAGATACGCAGTATTTT.

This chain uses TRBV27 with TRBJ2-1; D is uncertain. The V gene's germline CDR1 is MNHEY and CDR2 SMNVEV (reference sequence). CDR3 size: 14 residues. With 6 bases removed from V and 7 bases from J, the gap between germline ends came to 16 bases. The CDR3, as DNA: TGTGCCAGCAGCCGCAGAGATCGGACGAATGAGCAGTTCTTC. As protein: CASSRRDRTNEQFF.

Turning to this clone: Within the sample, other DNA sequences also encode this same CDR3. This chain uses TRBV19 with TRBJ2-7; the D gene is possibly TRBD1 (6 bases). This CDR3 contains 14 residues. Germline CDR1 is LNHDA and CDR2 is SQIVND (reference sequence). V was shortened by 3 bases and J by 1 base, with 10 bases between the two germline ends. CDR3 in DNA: TGTGCCAGTAGTATCTCGGACAGTTCCTACGAGCAGTACTTC. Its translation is CASSISDSSYEQYF.